What follows are 10 T cell receptor beta chains derived from one specimen sequenced in a study of blood T cell repertoires in COVID-19. Measured with immunoSEQ multiplex PCR; TCRdb has only the in-frame clones, and not every one. This table holds approximately 200,000 clones, 94% found once. The sequencing input was peripheral blood. The receptors come from a man aged 25 to 40 with COVID-19, enrolled during active disease.

The genes are TRBV6-5 and TRBJ2-1, with TRBD1 identical over 7 bases. The CDR3 consists of 14 residues. In germline, CDR1 is MNHEY, CDR2 SVGAGI. V lost 5 bases and J lost 8; bases outside the gene matches: 9. For the CDR3, the DNA is TGTGCCAGCAGTCCTCGACAGGGTGGCGATGAGCAGTTCTTC. It encodes CASSPRQGGDEQFF.

V and J are TRBV6-1 and TRBJ2-3; D is uncertain. Germline V gives CDR1 MNHNS, CDR2 SASEGT. The CDR3 consists of 11 residues. V lost 2 bases and J 11 bases, leaving 8 bases between the germline ends. This chain's CDR3 is CASSELARQYF. CDR3 sequence (DNA): TGTGCCAGCAGTGAATTGGCCAGGCAGTATTTT.

The chain couples TRBV27 to TRBJ1-5, with unresolved D. CDR1 is MNHEY, CDR2 SMNVEV, per germline (reference sequence). Trimming cost V 2 bases and J 3 bases, with 8 bases left between them. The CDR3 length is 14 residues. The CDR3 nucleotides read TGTGCCAGCAGTTTACCCTACTCCAATCAGCCCCAGCATTTT. This codes for CASSLPYSNQPQHF.

The chain employs TRBV25-1 and TRBJ1-6; unclear D gene. Trimming shortened V by 5 bases and J by 8 bases, and 16 bases separated the two germline ends. Germline CDR1 reads MGHDK; CDR2 reads SYGVNS. The length of the CDR3 is 15 residues. CDR3 bases: TGTGCCAGCAGTCGTGACTCCCCCGCGGATTCACCCCTCCACTTT. Translated, it gives CASSRDSPADSPLHF.

This chain connects TRBV6-4 to TRBJ1-1; weak D call: TRBD1 (5 bases). From germline, CDR1 is MRHNA and CDR2 SNTAGT. V lost 10 bases and J 5 bases, leaving 8 bases between the germline ends. The CDR3 is made up of 10 amino acids. The CDR3 DNA sequence: TGTGCCATGGGGGGGACTGAAGCTTTCTTT. Translation: CAMGGTEAFF.

The chain joins TRBV7-7 to TRBJ1-4; the match to TRBD1 covers 10 bases. Per germline, CDR1 SSHAT and CDR2 FNYEAQ (reference sequence). This CDR3 contains 15 residues. V shed 1 base, J shed 8 bases, and the junction held 4 bases outside the gene matches. The CDR3 loop reads CASSLGTGGREKLFF. The CDR3 nucleotides read TGTGCCAGCAGCTTAGGGACAGGGGGGAGAGAAAAACTGTTTTTT.

V and J are TRBV27 and TRBJ2-4, with TRBD1 identical over 10 bases. After removal of 0 bases from V and 2 bases from J, the junction contained 1 base not matched to a gene. The CDR3 contains 16 residues. Per germline, CDR1 MNHEY and CDR2 SMNVEV (reference sequence). Here the CDR3 reads CASSLSTGGTKNIQYF. CDR3 DNA sequence: TGTGCCAGCAGTTTATCGACAGGGGGCACCAAAAACATTCAGTACTTC.

The chain couples TRBV10-3 to TRBJ1-1; D gene unclear. Germline V CDR1 and CDR2: ENHRY, SYGVKD. The CDR3 length is 13 residues. The ends were cut back, 10 bases at V and 0 bases at J, with 12 bases in the middle. The CDR3 sequence is CASSREMNTEAFF. As DNA, the CDR3 is TGTGCCAGCAGCCGGGAGATGAACACTGAAGCTTTCTTT.

V gene TRBV5-1 combines with J gene TRBJ1-1; tentatively, D is TRBD1 (6 bases). This CDR3 contains 19 residues. Germline CDR1 reads SGHRS; CDR2 reads YFSETQ. Trimming removed 0 bases from V and 0 bases from J, with 21 bases in between. Here the CDR3 reads CASSLEFSWTDAMNTEAFF. In DNA, the CDR3 is TGCGCCAGCAGCTTGGAGTTTTCGTGGACAGACGCAATGAACACTGAAGCTTTCTTT.

The chain combines TRBV4-2 with TRBJ1-2; TRBD1 agrees at 7 bases. Germline lookup yields CDR1 LGHNA and CDR2 YNFKEQ. The CDR3 extends over 15 amino acids. The V segment lost 3 bases and the J segment 2 bases; nucleotides outside the gene matches: 6. DNA of the CDR3: TGTGCCAGCAGCCAGGAGGGGGCTTCGAACTATGGCTACACCTTC. Residues: CASSQEGASNYGYTF.